The entry that follows covers one TCR beta chain sequence. Profiled with immunoSEQ multiplex PCR; TCRdb holds only in-frame clones, not every one. The table shows about 91,000 clones, with around four fifths occurring only once. The record originates from a study of OX40 agonist ivuxolimab in advanced cancers. In germline, CDR1 is SGDLS, CDR2 YYNGEE. The length of the CDR3 is 12 residues. V was shortened by 0 bases and J by 7 bases, with 7 bases between the two germline ends. This sequence joins TRBV9 and TRBJ1-1; D unresolved. This sample comprised CD4+ or CD8+ T cells sorted from blood, obtained in a trial of the OX40 agonist ivuxolimab. The origin of this receptor is an adult with an advanced solid tumor such as melanoma, head and neck, liver or kidney cancer. The CDR3 nucleotides are TGTGCCAGCAGCGTAGTGGACGGTGAAGCTTTCTTT. It yields the protein CASSVVDGEAFF.